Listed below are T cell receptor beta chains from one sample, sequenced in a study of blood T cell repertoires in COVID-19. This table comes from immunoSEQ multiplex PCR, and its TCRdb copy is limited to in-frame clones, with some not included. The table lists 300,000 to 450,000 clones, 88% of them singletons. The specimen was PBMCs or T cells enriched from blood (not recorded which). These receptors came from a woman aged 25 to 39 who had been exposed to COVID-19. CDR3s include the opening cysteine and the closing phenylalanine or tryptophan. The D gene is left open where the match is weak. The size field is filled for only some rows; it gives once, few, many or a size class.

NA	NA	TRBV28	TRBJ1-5	CASSHGGRTSNQPQHF	TGTGCCAGCAGCCACGGTGGGAGAACTAGCAATCAGCCCCAGCATTTT
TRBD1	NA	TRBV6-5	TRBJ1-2	CASSGQGIGDYGYTF	TGTGCCAGCAGCGGACAGGGTATTGGTGACTATGGCTACACCTTC
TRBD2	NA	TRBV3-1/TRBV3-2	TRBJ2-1	CASSQEGTSGRADNEQFF	TGTGCCAGCAGCCAAGAGGGGACTAGCGGGAGGGCCGACAATGAGCAGTTCTTC
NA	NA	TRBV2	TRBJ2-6	CASEPTRAGANVLTF	TGTGCCAGCGAGCCGACTAGGGCTGGGGCCAACGTCCTGACTTTC
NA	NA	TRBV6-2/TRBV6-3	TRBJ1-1	CASSYPPGTPDILKPFF	TGTGCCAGCAGTTACCCGCCCGGGACACCGGATATACTGAAACCTTTCTTT
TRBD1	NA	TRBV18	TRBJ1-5	CASSPVGQGNQPQHF	TGTGCCAGCTCACCAGTCGGACAGGGGAATCAGCCCCAGCATTTT
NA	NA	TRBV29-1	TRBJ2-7	CSVDAGGYEQYF	TGCAGCGTTGACGCTGGCGGCTACGAGCAGTACTTC
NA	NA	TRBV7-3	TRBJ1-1	CASSLSGTTGAAFF	TGTGCCAGCAGCTTGAGCGGTACGACAGGTGCAGCTTTCTTT
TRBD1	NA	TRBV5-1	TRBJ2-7	CASSQGQGGYEQYF	TGCGCCAGCAGCCAAGGACAGGGGGGGTACGAGCAGTACTTC
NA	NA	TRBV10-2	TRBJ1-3	CASSESAGTSGNTIYF	TGCGCCAGCAGTGAGAGCGCGGGCACTTCTGGAAACACCATATATTTT
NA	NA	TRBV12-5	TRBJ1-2	CASGWGEGWYGYTF	TGTGCTAGTGGTTGGGGTGAGGGCTGGTATGGCTACACCTTC
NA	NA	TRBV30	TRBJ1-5	CAWSRGANQPQHF	TGTGCCTGGAGCAGGGGTGCCAATCAGCCCCAGCATTTT
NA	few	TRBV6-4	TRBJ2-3	CASSDGRAADTQYF	TGTGCCAGCAGTGACGGCAGGGCAGCAGATACGCAGTATTTT
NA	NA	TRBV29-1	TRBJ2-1	CSVEEWRNEQFF	TGCAGCGTTGAGGAATGGAGGAATGAGCAGTTCTTC
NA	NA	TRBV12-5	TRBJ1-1	CASGLGPTGVENTEAFF	TGTGCTAGTGGTTTGGGCCCCACGGGGGTCGAGAACACTGAAGCTTTCTTT
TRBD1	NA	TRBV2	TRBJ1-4	CASSEGTGNGEKLFF	TGTGCCAGCAGTGAAGGGACAGGTAATGGAGAAAAACTGTTTTTT
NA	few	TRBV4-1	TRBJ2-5	CASSQGTGVETQYF	TGCGCCAGCAGCCAAGGCACGGGGGTAGAGACCCAGTACTTC
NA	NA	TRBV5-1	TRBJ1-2	CASSLGGEGYTF	TGCGCCAGCAGCTTGGGGGGAGAAGGCTACACCTTC
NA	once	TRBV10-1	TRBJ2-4	CASSEGGRTNIQYF	TGCGCCAGCAGTGAAGGCGGCAGAACAAACATTCAGTACTTC
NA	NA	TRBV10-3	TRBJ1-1	CAIRDLRDTEAFF	TGTGCCATCAGGGACCTGAGGGACACTGAAGCTTTCTTT
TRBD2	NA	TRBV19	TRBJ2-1	CASSRTSEANEQFF	TGTGCCAGTAGTAGGACTAGCGAGGCCAATGAGCAGTTCTTC
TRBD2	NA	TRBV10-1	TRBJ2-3	CASSESIAGGSRNTQYF	TGCGCCAGCAGTGAGTCGATAGCGGGAGGGTCCCGGAATACGCAGTATTTT
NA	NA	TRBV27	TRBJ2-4	CASSLGPVRAKNIQYF	TGTGCCAGCAGTTTAGGTCCAGTCCGAGCCAAAAACATTCAGTACTTC
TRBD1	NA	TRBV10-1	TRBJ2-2	CASRPGQGAGELFF	TGCGCCAGCAGACCCGGACAGGGGGCCGGGGAGCTGTTTTTT